This T cell receptor beta chain was profiled in a study of blood T cell repertoires in COVID-19. Overall study: COVID-19 samples collected from the United States, Italy and Spain covered acute and convalescent phases. T cells, B-cell-depleted T cells, or PBMCs provided the cDNA or gDNA that served as material.

V lost 5 bases and J 4 bases, leaving 20 bases between the germline ends. CDR1 and CDR2 from the germline V gene are SGHAT and FQNNGV. This CDR3 has 16 residues. Authors' methods: Using reference gene primer amplification, nucleated cell counts were estimated. Clones were read by immunoSEQ multiplex PCR, and TCRdb kept only the in-frame ones, dropping some. D and trimming were read from the DNA, whereas the V and J calls and clone size are those reported in that table. Of about 42,000 clones in the sample, 75% to 90% were seen once. The sample consisted of peripheral blood. This clonotype was sampled from a human donor in a cohort sampled during active COVID-19. This chain joins TRBV11-2 and TRBJ1-2, with a possible D match to TRBD1 (6 bases). The CDR3 loop reads CASSPGRWGRVYGYTF. The CDR3 nucleotides are TGTGCCAGCAGCCCCGGGAGGTGGGGGCGCGTCTATGGCTACACCTTC.